This TCR beta chain is from a study of T cell repertoires in cytomegalovirus infection. For this clonotype: What it recognizes is unknown.

The V gene's germline CDR1 is SGHAT and CDR2 FQNNGV. The trim removed 7 bases at V and 5 bases at J, leaving 12 bases unmatched. This CDR3 contains 16 residues. TCRdb called the reads again in MiXCR, with one record for every CDR3 protein. Of approximately 470,000 distinct CDR3 sequences in the sample, more than 40% were seen once. The chain uses TRBV11-2 and TRBJ2-1, with 9 bases lining up with TRBD1. The origin of this receptor is a human donor in good health (CMV status not recorded). Some clones in this sample may be carry-over from other donors' samples. The sample consisted of cultured PBMCs, taken from culture after CMV antigen stimulation. As DNA, the CDR3 is TGTGCCAGCAACCGCCAGACAGGGGGATTGGACAATGAGCAGTTCTTC. Its protein product is CASNRQTGGLDNEQFF.